This TCR beta chain was identified during a study of blood T cell repertoires in COVID-19 (dated by TCRdb to about 2020). As for the study more broadly: Collaborator samples came from the United States, Italy and Spain and covered acute and convalescent phases of COVID-19. The material from the prospective study consisted of cDNA or gDNA derived from T cells, B-cell-depleted T cells, or PBMCs. Deeply sampled blood TCRbeta repertoires from subjects exposed to, actively infected with, or recovered from COVID-19 were included in the dataset. The repertoires were released in a freely available public database meant as a resource for research on the immune response to SARS-CoV-2. The samples were drawn from the first 160 participants of the ongoing ImmuneRACE study and from roughly 1,300 subjects provided by 6 global collaborators. Nearly every sample came with metadata listing a de-identified subject ID, COVID-19 status, age in years and sex. HLA class I and class II types, where available, came from metadata supplied by the sample provider rather than from assay-based typing. Findings and caveats that apply to the study as a whole: The amount of clinical and demographic metadata varied by source and participant and was provided uncurated.

TCRbeta CDR3 regions were amplified from genomic DNA using the immunoSEQ Assay, a bias-controlled multiplex PCR. The study's own analysis went as follows. Nucleated cell counts per sample were estimated from amplification of reference gene primers within the assay. To quantify the absolute abundance of each unique TCRbeta CDR3 rearrangement, sequence reads were collapsed and filtered. For each sample, productive Simpson clonality was calculated as the square root of Simpson's diversity index over productive rearrangements. TCRdb provides this immuneACCESS table in a form limited to in-frame rearrangements. Some clones are lacking; in checked studies, under half of them reflect an unresolved V gene, and why the rest are absent is not known. V and J calls and clone size follow that table, whereas D and trimming were derived from the DNA. For this sample the table gives about 150,000 clones, of which approximately 86% were detected only once. Jointly, the top ten make up 0.63% of the sample.

Comments on this clone: The antigen this receptor binds is unknown. No much larger clonotype is one base removed from it; base qualities were not supplied.

One collaborating source in Seattle enrolled patients while the patients were actively infected and followed the patients over time throughout the course of disease. The collaborating institutions used their own protocols to collect whole blood in K2EDTA tubes. For TCRbeta analysis, collaborator samples were shipped as frozen whole blood, as isolated PBMCs, or as DNA extracted from either sample type. CDR1 MNHEY and CDR2 SVGAGI are derived from the germline V gene. Relative to germline, V is missing 4 bases and J is missing 5 bases, with 9 bases of the junction outside any gene match. From the cysteine up to the phenylalanine, the CDR3 has a length of 15 residues. The kept DNA is CDR3 alone, 45 bases in frame from the first base.

This receptor was obtained from a man in his 60s with COVID-19, enrolled during active disease. The sample was peripheral blood. The chain uses TRBV6-5 and TRBJ1-1, with TRBD1 identical over 8 junction bases. The nucleotide sequence reads as follows: TGTGCCAGCAGTTCCCAGGGACAGGCCTCAACTGAAGCTTTCTTT. It codes for CASSSQGQASTEAFF.